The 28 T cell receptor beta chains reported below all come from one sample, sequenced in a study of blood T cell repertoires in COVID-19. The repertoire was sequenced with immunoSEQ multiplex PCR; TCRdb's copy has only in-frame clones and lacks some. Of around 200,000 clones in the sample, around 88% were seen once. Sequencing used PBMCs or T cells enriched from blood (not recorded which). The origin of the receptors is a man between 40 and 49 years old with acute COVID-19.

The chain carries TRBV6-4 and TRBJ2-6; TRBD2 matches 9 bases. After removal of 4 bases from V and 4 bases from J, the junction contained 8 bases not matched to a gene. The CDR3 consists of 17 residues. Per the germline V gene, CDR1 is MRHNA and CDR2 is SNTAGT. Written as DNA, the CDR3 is TGTGCCAGCAGTGTAGTAGCGGGAGTGGCGGGGGCCAACGTCCTGACTTTC. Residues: CASSVVAGVAGANVLTF.

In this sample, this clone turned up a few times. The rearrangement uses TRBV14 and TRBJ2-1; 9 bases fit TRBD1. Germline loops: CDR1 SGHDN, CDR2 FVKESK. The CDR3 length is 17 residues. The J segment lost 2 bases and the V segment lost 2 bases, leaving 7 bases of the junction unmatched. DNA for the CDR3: TGTGCCAGCAGCCAACCACTCGGGACAGGGACCTACAATGAGCAGTTCTTC. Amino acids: CASSQPLGTGTYNEQFF.

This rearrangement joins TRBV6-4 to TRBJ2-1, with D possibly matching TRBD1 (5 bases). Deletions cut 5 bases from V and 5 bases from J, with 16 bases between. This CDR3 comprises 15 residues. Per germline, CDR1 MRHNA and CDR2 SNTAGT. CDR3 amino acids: CASSFRQGPNNEQFF. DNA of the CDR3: TGTGCCAGCAGTTTCCGGCAGGGCCCTAACAATGAGCAGTTCTTC.

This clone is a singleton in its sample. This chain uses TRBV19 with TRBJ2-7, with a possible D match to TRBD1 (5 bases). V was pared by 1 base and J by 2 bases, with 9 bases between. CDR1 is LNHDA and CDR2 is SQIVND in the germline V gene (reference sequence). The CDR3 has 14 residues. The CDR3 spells CASSIGAGTYEQYF. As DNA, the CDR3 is TGTGCCAGTAGTATAGGAGCAGGGACCTACGAGCAGTACTTC.

The DNA of the CDR3 is TGTGCCAGCAGCCATGCCCCCGGGACTGGAGGTCAGCCCCAGCATTTT. Encoded protein: CASSHAPGTGGQPQHF. This chain links TRBV7-9 with TRBJ1-5; D may be TRBD1 (5 bases). This CDR3 is 16 amino acids long. CDR1 is SEHNR and CDR2 is FQNEAQ in the germline V gene (reference sequence). V dropped 5 bases and J dropped 6 bases, with 20 bases sitting between them.

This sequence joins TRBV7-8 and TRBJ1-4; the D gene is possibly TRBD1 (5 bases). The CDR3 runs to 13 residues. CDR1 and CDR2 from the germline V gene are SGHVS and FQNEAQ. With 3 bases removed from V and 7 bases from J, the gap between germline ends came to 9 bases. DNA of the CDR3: TGTGCCAGCAGCTTCAGGGAAGGTGAAAAACTGTTTTTT. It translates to CASSFREGEKLFF.

The CDR3 is CASSWTQYGYTF. The CDR3 DNA is TGTGCCAGCAGTTGGACTCAGTATGGCTACACCTTC. The chain has TRBV28 and TRBJ1-2; D unresolved. This CDR3 has 12 amino acids. The germline CDR1 and CDR2 sequences are MDHEN and SYDVKM. V dropped 4 bases and J dropped 5 bases, with 8 bases sitting between them.

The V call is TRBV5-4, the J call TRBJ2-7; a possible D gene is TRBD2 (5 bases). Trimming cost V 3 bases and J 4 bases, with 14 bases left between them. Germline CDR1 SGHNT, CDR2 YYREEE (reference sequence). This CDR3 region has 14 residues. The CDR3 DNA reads TGTGCCAGCAGCTCGTGGGGAAGGAGGTACGAGCAGTACTTC. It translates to CASSSWGRRYEQYF.

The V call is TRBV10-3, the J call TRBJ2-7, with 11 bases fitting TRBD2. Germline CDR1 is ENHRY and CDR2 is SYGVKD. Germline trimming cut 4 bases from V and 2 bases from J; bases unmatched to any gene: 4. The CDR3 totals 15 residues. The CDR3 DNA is TGTGCCATCAGTGTCGAGACTAGCGGGACCTACGAGCAGTACTTC. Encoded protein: CAISVETSGTYEQYF.

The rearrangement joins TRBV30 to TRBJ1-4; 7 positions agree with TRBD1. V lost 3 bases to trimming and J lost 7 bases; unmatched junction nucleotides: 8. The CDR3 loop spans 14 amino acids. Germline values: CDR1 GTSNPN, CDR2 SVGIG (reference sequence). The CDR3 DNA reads TGTGCCTGGAGGGAAGGGGGCGTCGGTGAAAAACTGTTTTTT. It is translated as CAWREGGVGEKLFF.

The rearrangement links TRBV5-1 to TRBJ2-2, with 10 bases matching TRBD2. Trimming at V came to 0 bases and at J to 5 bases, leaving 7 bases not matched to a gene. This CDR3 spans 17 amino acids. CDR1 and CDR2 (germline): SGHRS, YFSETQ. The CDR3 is CASSLASSGSRTGELFF. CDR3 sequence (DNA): TGCGCCAGCAGCTTGGCATCTAGCGGGAGTAGGACCGGGGAGCTGTTTTTT.

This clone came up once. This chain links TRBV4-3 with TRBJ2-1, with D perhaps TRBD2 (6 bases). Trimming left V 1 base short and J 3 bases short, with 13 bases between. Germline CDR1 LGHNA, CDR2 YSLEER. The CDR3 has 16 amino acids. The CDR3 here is CASSQVSGPSYNEQFF. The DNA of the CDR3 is TGCGCCAGCAGCCAAGTGAGCGGGCCTAGCTACAATGAGCAGTTCTTC.

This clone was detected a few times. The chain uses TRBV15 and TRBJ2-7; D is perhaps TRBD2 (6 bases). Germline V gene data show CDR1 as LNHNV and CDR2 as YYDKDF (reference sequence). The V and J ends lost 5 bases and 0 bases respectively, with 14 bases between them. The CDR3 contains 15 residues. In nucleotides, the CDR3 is TGTGCCACCAGCGGGGGGACGGGAAACTCCTACGAGCAGTACTTC. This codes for CATSGGTGNSYEQYF.

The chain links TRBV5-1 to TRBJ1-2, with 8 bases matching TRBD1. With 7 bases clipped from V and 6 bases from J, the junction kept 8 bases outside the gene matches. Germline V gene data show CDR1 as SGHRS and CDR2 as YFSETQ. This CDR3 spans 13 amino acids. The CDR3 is CASAPGTGDGYTF. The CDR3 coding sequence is TGCGCCAGCGCACCCGGGACAGGCGATGGCTACACCTTC.

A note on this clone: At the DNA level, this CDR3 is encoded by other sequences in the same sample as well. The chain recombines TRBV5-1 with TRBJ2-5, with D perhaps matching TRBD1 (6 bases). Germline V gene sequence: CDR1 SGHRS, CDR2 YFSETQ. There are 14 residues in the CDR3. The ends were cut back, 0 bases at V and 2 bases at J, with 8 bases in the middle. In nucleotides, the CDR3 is TGCGCCAGCAGCTTGGTAGGGGGACAAGAGACCCAGTACTTC. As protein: CASSLVGGQETQYF.

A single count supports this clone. The CDR3 reads CASSREVGGGPNTGELFF. The DNA for the CDR3 is TGTGCCAGCAGCCGGGAGGTTGGGGGAGGGCCGAACACCGGGGAGCTGTTTTTT. The genes are TRBV9 and TRBJ2-2; 7 bases are a match to TRBD2. Germline values: CDR1 SGDLS, CDR2 YYNGEE. Trimming removed 4 bases from V and 0 bases from J; junction bases left unmatched: 12. The CDR3 runs to 18 residues.

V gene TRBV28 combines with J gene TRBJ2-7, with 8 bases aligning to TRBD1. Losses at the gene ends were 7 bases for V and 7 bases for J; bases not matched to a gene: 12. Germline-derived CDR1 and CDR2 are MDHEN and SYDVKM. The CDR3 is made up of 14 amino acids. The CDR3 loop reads CASTPGGGKREQYF. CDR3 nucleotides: TGTGCCAGCACCCCAGGGGGCGGGAAGAGAGAGCAGTACTTC.

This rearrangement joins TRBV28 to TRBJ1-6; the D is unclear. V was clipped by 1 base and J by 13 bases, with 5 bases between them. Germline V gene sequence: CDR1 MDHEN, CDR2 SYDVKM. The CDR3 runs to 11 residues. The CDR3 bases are TGTGCCAGCAGTTTATCCGGGCCCCTCCACTTT. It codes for CASSLSGPLHF.

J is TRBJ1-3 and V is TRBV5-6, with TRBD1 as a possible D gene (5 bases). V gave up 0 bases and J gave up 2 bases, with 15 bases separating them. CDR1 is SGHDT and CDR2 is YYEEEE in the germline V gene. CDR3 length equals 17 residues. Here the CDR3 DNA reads TGTGCCAGCAGCTTGGGGCTCAACAGGAAGGCTGGAAACACCATATATTTT. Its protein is CASSLGLNRKAGNTIYF.

The CDR3 sequence is CASSQVAGGNSGANVLTF. CDR3 bases: TGTGCCAGCAGCCAGGTAGCGGGAGGAAACTCTGGGGCCAACGTCCTGACTTTC. The chain has TRBV4-2 and TRBJ2-6, with 10 bases matching TRBD2. The junction had 5 bases not matched to a gene; V was cut back by 3 bases and J by 0 bases. The CDR3 has 18 amino acids. Per the germline V gene, CDR1 is LGHNA and CDR2 is YNFKEQ.

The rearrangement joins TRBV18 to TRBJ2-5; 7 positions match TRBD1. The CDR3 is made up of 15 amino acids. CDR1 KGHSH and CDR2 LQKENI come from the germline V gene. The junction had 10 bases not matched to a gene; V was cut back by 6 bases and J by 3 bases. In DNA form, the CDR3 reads TGTGCCAGCTCCCCCTCAGGGACAGTAAAAGAGACCCAGTACTTC. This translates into CASSPSGTVKETQYF.

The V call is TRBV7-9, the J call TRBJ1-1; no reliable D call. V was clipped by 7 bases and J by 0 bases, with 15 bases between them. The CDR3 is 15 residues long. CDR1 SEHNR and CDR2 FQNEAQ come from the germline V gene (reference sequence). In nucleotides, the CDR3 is TGTGCCAGCACACCTTTTCGGAGCATGAACACTGAAGCTTTCTTT. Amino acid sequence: CASTPFRSMNTEAFF.

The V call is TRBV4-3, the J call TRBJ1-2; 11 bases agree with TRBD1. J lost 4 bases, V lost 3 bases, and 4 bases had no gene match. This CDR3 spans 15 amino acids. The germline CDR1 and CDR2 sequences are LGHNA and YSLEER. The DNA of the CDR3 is TGCGCCAGCAGCCAGGGGACAGGGGGGACCTATGGCTACACCTTC. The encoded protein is CASSQGTGGTYGYTF.

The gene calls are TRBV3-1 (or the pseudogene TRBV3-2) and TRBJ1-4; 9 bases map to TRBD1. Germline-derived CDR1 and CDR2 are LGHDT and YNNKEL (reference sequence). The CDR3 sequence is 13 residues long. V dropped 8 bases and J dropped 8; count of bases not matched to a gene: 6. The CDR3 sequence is CASGDRDVEKLFF. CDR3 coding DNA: TGTGCCAGCGGGGACAGGGACGTAGAAAAACTGTTTTTT.

The CDR3 nucleotides are TGTGCCAGCAGGGGGACAGGGGGGTCCTACGAGCAGTACTTC. This codes for CASRGTGGSYEQYF. The chain is built from TRBV3-1 (or the pseudogene TRBV3-2) and TRBJ2-7, with 11 positions matching TRBD1. The V gene end was trimmed by 6 bases and the J gene end by 1 base; junction bases not matched to a gene: 2. This CDR3 contains 14 residues. Germline V gives CDR1 LGHDT, CDR2 YNNKEL (reference sequence).

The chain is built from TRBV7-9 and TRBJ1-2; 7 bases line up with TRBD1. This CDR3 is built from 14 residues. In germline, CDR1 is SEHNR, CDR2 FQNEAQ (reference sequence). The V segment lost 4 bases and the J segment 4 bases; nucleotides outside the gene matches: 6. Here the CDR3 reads CASSYGTDIYGYTF. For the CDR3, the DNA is TGTGCCAGCAGCTATGGGACAGATATCTATGGCTACACCTTC.

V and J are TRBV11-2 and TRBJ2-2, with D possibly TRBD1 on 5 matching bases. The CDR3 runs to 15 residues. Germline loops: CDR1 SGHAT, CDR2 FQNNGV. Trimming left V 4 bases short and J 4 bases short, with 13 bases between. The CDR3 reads CASSSTDSPTGELFF. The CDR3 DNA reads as TGTGCCAGCAGCTCGACCGACAGCCCCACCGGGGAGCTGTTTTTT.

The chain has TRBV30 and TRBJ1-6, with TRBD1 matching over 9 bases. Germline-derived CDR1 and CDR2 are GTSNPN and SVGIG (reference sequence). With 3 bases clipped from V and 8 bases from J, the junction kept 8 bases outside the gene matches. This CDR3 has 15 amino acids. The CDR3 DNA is TGTGCCTGGAGGTGGATCGGGACAGGGTATTCACCCCTCCACTTT. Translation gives CAWRWIGTGYSPLHF. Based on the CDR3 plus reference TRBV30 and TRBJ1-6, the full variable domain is SQTIHQWPATLVQPVGSPLSLECTVEGTSNPNLYWYRQAAGRGLQLLFYSVGIGQISSEVPQNLSASRPQDRQFILSSKKLLLSDSGFYLCAWRWIGTGYSPLHFGNGTRLTVT.